This TCR beta chain was found in a study of cytotoxic CD8 clonotypes in ibrutinib-treated CLL. Overall study context: Patients: over 9 relapsed/refractory, approximately 14 treatment-naive, some 18 IGHV unmutated. Patients gave response samples after a median around eleven months of treatment, range 6 to 36.

Profiling relied on immunoSEQ multiplex PCR, and the TCRdb table lists in-frame clones only, not all of them. The table lists around 300,000 clones, around four fifths of them singletons. The CDR3 consists of 11 residues. Trimming cost V 3 bases and J 16 bases, with 13 bases left between them. The V gene's germline CDR1 is MNHEY and CDR2 SMNVEV (reference sequence). The gene calls are TRBV27 and TRBJ2-1, with D possibly matching TRBD2 (6 bases). The TCR was taken from a human donor with chronic lymphocytic leukemia. The source material was PBMCs, sampled before ibrutinib treatment. Here the CDR3 DNA reads TGTGCCAGCAGTTTGGGACGGGGGTACTTCTTC. Translated, it gives CASSLGRGYFF.